This entry lists 21 T cell receptor beta chains sequenced from one sample in a study of T cell responses to AZD1222 COVID-19 vaccine. Data came from immunoSEQ multiplex PCR; TCRdb stores just in-frame clones and leaves some out. The sample has about 120,000 clones; 70% to 90% are singletons. The sequenced sample was peripheral blood, obtained on day 0 of AZD1222 vaccination. Every receptor here comes from an adult in good health.

This clone appeared a few times. The chain couples TRBV7-9 to TRBJ2-1, with D tentatively TRBD2 (6 bases). Germline V gives CDR1 SEHNR, CDR2 FQNEAQ (reference sequence). Trimming shortened V by 3 bases and J by 5 bases, and 8 bases separated the two germline ends. CDR3 size: 13 residues. The CDR3 sequence is CASSFGGNNEQFF. The CDR3 region has the DNA TGTGCCAGCAGCTTTGGGGGGAACAATGAGCAGTTCTTC.

The chain recombines TRBV4-3 with TRBJ2-1, with 8 bases aligning to TRBD2. Unmatched junction bases numbered 8, after V lost 0 bases and J lost 4 bases. The germline V gene has CDR1 LGHNA and CDR2 YSLEER. The CDR3 runs 17 residues. Here the CDR3 DNA reads TGCGCCAGCAGCCAAGAGCCCCTAGCGGGCCCGTACAATGAGCAGTTCTTC. It translates to CASSQEPLAGPYNEQFF.

V and J are TRBV11-3 and TRBJ2-3, with a tentative D call TRBD2 (5 bases). Trimming removed 3 bases from V and 1 base from J, with 8 bases in between. This CDR3 spans 14 amino acids. Germline CDR1 is SGHNT and CDR2 is YENEEA. Here the CDR3 DNA reads TGTGCCAGCAGCTTCGTGGGAGGCACAGATACGCAGTATTTT. It specifies CASSFVGGTDTQYF.

This chain connects TRBV18 to TRBJ1-5; D call uncertain. The germline V gene has CDR1 KGHSH and CDR2 LQKENI. Deletions cut 3 bases from V and 0 bases from J, with 15 bases between. CDR3 size: 17 residues. The CDR3 nucleotides read TGTGCCAGCTCACCGGCCCCTATGGGATATAGCAATCAGCCCCAGCATTTT. Protein sequence: CASSPAPMGYSNQPQHF.

This chain uses TRBV3-1 (or the pseudogene TRBV3-2) with TRBJ1-4, with 9 bases fitting TRBD1. CDR1 LGHDT and CDR2 YNNKEL come from the germline V gene (reference sequence). The CDR3 has 13 amino acids. The V gene end was trimmed by 8 bases and the J gene end by 8 bases; junction bases not matched to a gene: 6. The CDR3 DNA is TGTGCCAGCGGGGACAGGGCGGGAGAAAAACTGTTTTTT. Protein product: CASGDRAGEKLFF.

V gene TRBV30 combines with J gene TRBJ2-5; 11 bases align to TRBD2. J lost 5 bases, V lost 0 bases, and 5 bases had no gene match. Germline V CDR1 and CDR2: GTSNPN, SVGIG (reference sequence). The CDR3 is 15 amino acids. The CDR3 coding sequence is TGTGCCTGGAGTGTTATAGCGGGGGGGCTGGAGACCCAGTACTTC. Protein: CAWSVIAGGLETQYF.

The gene calls are TRBV5-4 and TRBJ1-2; D not certain. V lost 5 bases and J 3 bases, leaving 11 bases between the germline ends. The CDR3 sequence is 13 residues long. Germline V lookup: CDR1 SGHNT, CDR2 YYREEE (reference sequence). The CDR3 sequence is CASSPAEDYGYTF. CDR3 DNA sequence: TGTGCCAGCAGTCCTGCCGAAGACTATGGCTACACCTTC.

This chain links TRBV2 with TRBJ1-1, with TRBD1 matching 10 bases. This CDR3 is built from 13 residues. Germline trimming cut 4 bases from V and 7 bases from J; bases unmatched to any gene: 3. CDR1 and CDR2 from the germline V gene are SNHLY and FYNNEI. DNA for the CDR3: TGTGCCAGCAGTGGGACAGGGGGTAGTGAAGCTTTCTTT. It encodes CASSGTGGSEAFF.

The chain employs TRBV5-4 and TRBJ1-2; D perhaps matches TRBD1 (5 bases). Trimming left V 5 bases short and J 2 bases short, with 10 bases between. Germline V gene data show CDR1 as SGHNT and CDR2 as YYREEE (reference sequence). CDR3 size: 13 residues. CDR3 amino acids: CASRLGTNYGYTF. The CDR3 DNA reads as TGTGCCAGCAGATTAGGGACGAACTATGGCTACACCTTC.

This clone was counted many times. V is TRBV19 and J is TRBJ1-6; D is uncertain. Germline assignment: CDR1 LNHDA and CDR2 SQIVND (reference sequence). Trimming stripped 3 bases from V and 7 bases from J, with 16 bases between. The CDR3 runs 16 residues. The CDR3, as DNA: TGTGCCAGTAGTATCTACCTCTCGCCTCCAAATTCACCCCTCCACTTT. It is translated as CASSIYLSPPNSPLHF.

This clone was seen only once. The chain is built from TRBV5-1 and TRBJ1-1; D ambiguous. CDR1 is SGHRS, CDR2 YFSETQ, per germline. V was trimmed by 2 bases and J by 5 bases, leaving 10 bases between them. The CDR3 consists of 13 residues. CDR3 loop: CASSLRQRTEAFF. CDR3 sequence (DNA): TGCGCCAGCAGCTTACGGCAACGGACTGAAGCTTTCTTT.

This sequence joins TRBV5-1 and TRBJ1-3; D perhaps matches TRBD1 (6 bases). The CDR3 covers 16 residues. V lost 0 bases to trimming and J lost 0 bases, with 10 bases between them. Germline-derived CDR1 and CDR2 are SGHRS and YFSETQ. CDR3 sequence (DNA): TGCGCCAGCAGCTTGGAACAGGGCTCCTCTGGAAACACCATATATTTT. Its translation: CASSLEQGSSGNTIYF. The full variable domain, completed using reference TRBV5-1 and TRBJ1-3, is KAGVTQTPRYLIKTRGQQVTLSCSPISGHRSVSWYQQTPGQGLQFLFEYFSETQRNKGNFPGRFSGRQFSNSRSEMNVSTLELGDSALYLCASSLEQGSSGNTIYFGEGSWLTVV.

The chain combines TRBV5-1 with TRBJ1-3; D is possibly TRBD1 (6 bases). This CDR3 has 18 residues. The V gene's germline CDR1 is SGHRS and CDR2 YFSETQ. Deletions cut 1 base from V and 1 base from J, with 18 bases between. The CDR3 DNA sequence: TGCGCCAGCAGCTTGTCGAACCGGGGGCGCGGGTCTGGAAACACCATATATTTT. The encoded protein is CASSLSNRGRGSGNTIYF.

This sequence joins TRBV2 and TRBJ1-3; D not certain. The CDR3 consists of 15 residues. Germline-derived CDR1 and CDR2 are SNHLY and FYNNEI. V was clipped by 2 bases and J by 4 bases, with 12 bases between them. CDR3 nucleotide sequence: TGTGCCAGCAGTGAAACTTATCTAGGCGGAAACACCATATATTTT. It encodes CASSETYLGGNTIYF.

The chain employs TRBV9 and TRBJ2-2; possibly TRBD1 for D (5 bases). CDR3 length: 15 amino acids. CDR1 SGDLS and CDR2 YYNGEE come from the germline V gene. V shed 4 bases and J shed 2 bases, with 12 bases lying between them. The CDR3, as DNA: TGTGCCAGCAGCCCCGGACACCTAAACACCGGGGAGCTGTTTTTT. Its translation is CASSPGHLNTGELFF.

The chain couples TRBV30 to TRBJ2-2; 7 positions agree with TRBD1. V lost 3 bases and J lost 6; bases outside the gene matches: 7. Per germline, CDR1 GTSNPN and CDR2 SVGIG (reference sequence). This CDR3 has 14 amino acids. CDR3 region: CAWSGDSRSGELFF. The CDR3 bases are TGTGCCTGGAGCGGGGACAGCAGATCCGGGGAGCTGTTTTTT. Full variable domain (remainder filled in from reference TRBV30 and TRBJ2-2): SQTIHQWPATLVQPVGSPLSLECTVEGTSNPNLYWYRQAAGRGLQLLFYSVGIGQISSEVPQNLSASRPQDRQFILSSKKLLLSDSGFYLCAWSGDSRSGELFFGEGSRLTVL.

The chain carries TRBV4-1 and TRBJ1-3; D not resolved. Trimming left V 3 bases short and J 4 bases short, with 7 bases between. CDR1 MGHRA and CDR2 YSYEKL come from the germline V gene. There are 13 residues in the CDR3. The CDR3 sequence is CASSQAGGNTIYF. The CDR3 DNA reads as TGCGCCAGCAGCCAGGCAGGAGGAAACACCATATATTTT.

This chain connects TRBV19 to TRBJ1-3; TRBD1 might be the D (5 bases). CDR1 is LNHDA, CDR2 SQIVND, per germline (reference sequence). CDR3 length: 12 residues. Trimming stripped 10 bases from V and 0 bases from J, with 7 bases between. As DNA, the CDR3 is TGTGCCACCAGGGACTCTGGAAACACCATATATTTT. It specifies CATRDSGNTIYF.

The chain joins TRBV11-2 to TRBJ1-1; D gene uncertain. This CDR3 is 14 amino acids long. V was pared by 4 bases and J by 2 bases, with 11 bases between. Germline CDR1 reads SGHAT; CDR2 reads FQNNGV. The CDR3 coding sequence is TGTGCCAGCAGCTCCCGTGGAAGCAACACTGAAGCTTTCTTT. It yields the protein CASSSRGSNTEAFF.

The table lists this clone with a count of one. This chain connects TRBV30 to TRBJ1-6, with 7 bases that match TRBD1. Germline trimming cut 5 bases from V and 11 bases from J; bases unmatched to any gene: 6. The V gene's germline CDR1 is GTSNPN and CDR2 SVGIG (reference sequence). This CDR3 is built from 12 residues. CDR3 in amino acids: CAWDRVSTPLHF. CDR3 coding DNA: TGTGCCTGGGACAGGGTATCGACACCCCTCCACTTT.

About this clone: Given the absence of the conserved phenylalanine or tryptophan at the CDR3 end, a read error is likely. Because the CDR3's place on the DNA is in doubt, the DNA is left out and the CDR3 is given as listed by TCRdb. This chain joins TRBV3-1 (or the pseudogene TRBV3-2) and TRBJ2-3; whether TRBD1, the table's D call, matches the DNA was not checked. Germline CDR1 and CDR2: LGHDT and YNNKEL (reference sequence). The CDR3 totals 11 residues, both ends included. CDR3 amino acids: CASSQGTATTV.